The present T cell receptor beta chain was sequenced within a study of shared clonotypes between healthy human individuals. Across the whole study: Per donor, three plates held CD4 naive cells, three held CD4 memory, two held CD8 naive and one held CD8 memory.

In the authors' workflow: As immunoSEQ supplied junction-only sequences (without quality scores), filtering differed. TCRdb's copy holds only in-frame clones and misses some; the assay was immunoSEQ multiplex PCR. The V and J calls and the clone size are those of that table, but D and trimming were determined from the DNA. The sample shows 760,000 or so clones, 90% to 97% of them seen only once. In the naive CD8 group, cells lacked CD45RO and were positively selected for CCR7, so terminally differentiated effector memory CD45RA+ cells were left out. All participating donors were Caucasian adults from Nashville, Tennessee. CDR3 length equals 14 residues. Germline V gene lookup returns CDR1 SGHNT and CDR2 YYREEE (reference sequence). V was cut by 0 bases and J by 3 bases, with 10 bases left in between.

The chain joins TRBV5-4 to TRBJ2-7; D remains ambiguous. What was sequenced was naive CD8+ T cells sorted from blood. This sequence was found in a man aged 25 to 40 in good health. CDR3 bases: TGTGCCAGCAGCTTGGATGGAACATACTACGAGCAGTACTTC. Protein: CASSLDGTYYEQYF.